This T cell receptor (beta chain) was recorded in a study of T cells after yellow fever vaccination. On the study more broadly: Those fractions that held only low numbers of cells were prepared using the SMART-Seq v4 Ultra Low Input RNA kit.

Template switching by 5'RACE produced TCR cDNA, adding a universal primer site and UMIs. Each CDR3 protein is one row after TCRdb ran MiXCR on the 5' RACE reads. This table holds approximately 32,000 distinct CDR3 sequences, approximately 10% found once. This clonotype was picked up many times. V lost 1 base and J lost 7, with 11 bases in between. The CDR3 is 14 residues long. The sequence came from a man younger than 30 who received the YFV17D yellow fever vaccine. The material sequenced was PBMCs, either bulk or a sorted T-cell subset (CD4+, CD8+, memory, or dextramer-sorted; not recorded which), taken more than 13 days after the first yellow fever vaccination. The chain links TRBV12-3 or TRBV12-4 to TRBJ2-1; D is undetermined. The CDR3 DNA reads TGTGCCAGCAGTTTAGAGACTCCTGGGAATGAGCAGTTCTTC. The encoded protein is CASSLETPGNEQFF.